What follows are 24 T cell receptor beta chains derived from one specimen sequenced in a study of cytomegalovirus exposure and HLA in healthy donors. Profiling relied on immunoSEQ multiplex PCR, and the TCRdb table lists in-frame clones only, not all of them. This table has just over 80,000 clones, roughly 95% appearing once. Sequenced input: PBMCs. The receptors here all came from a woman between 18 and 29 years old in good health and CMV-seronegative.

CDR3 region: CSAVTLAEQFF. Here the CDR3 DNA reads TGCAGTGCTGTTACGTTGGCTGAGCAGTTCTTC. The chain is built from TRBV20-1 and TRBJ2-1; D not resolved. The CDR3 is 11 amino acids. The germline V gene encodes CDR1 DFQATT and CDR2 SNEGSKA (reference sequence). Between the trimmed V and J ends, which lost 5 bases and 9 bases, there was a span of 11 bases.

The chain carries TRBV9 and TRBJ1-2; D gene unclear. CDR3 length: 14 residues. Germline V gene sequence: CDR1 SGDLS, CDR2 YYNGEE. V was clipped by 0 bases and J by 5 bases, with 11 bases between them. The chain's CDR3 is CASSVEADSYGYTF. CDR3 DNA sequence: TGTGCCAGCAGCGTAGAAGCGGACTCTTATGGCTACACCTTC.

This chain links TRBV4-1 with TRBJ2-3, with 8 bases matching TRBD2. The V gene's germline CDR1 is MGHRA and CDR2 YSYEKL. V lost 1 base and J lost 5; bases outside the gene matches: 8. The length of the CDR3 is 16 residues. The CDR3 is CASSQASGSSVDTQYF. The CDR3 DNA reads TGCGCCAGCAGCCAAGCCAGCGGGAGTTCTGTAGATACGCAGTATTTT.

CDR3 bases: TGTGCCAGCAGCTTAAGTGGAGCCTACGAGCAGTACTTC. As protein: CASSLSGAYEQYF. The V and J genes are TRBV7-6 and TRBJ2-7; D not resolved. CDR1 and CDR2 (germline): SGHVS, FNYEAQ. The CDR3 is 13 residues long. V was pared by 2 bases and J by 2 bases, with 7 bases between.

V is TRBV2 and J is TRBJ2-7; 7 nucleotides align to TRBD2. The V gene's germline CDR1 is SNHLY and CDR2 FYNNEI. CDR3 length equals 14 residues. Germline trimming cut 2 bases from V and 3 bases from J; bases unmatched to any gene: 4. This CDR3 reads CASSELAGVYEQYF. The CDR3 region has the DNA TGTGCCAGCAGTGAACTTGCGGGAGTCTACGAGCAGTACTTC.

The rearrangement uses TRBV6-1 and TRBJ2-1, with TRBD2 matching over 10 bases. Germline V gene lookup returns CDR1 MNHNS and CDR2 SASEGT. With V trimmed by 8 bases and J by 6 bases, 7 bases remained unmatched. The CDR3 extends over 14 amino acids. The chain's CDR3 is CASRPSGSSNEQFF. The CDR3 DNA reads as TGTGCCAGCCGTCCTAGCGGGAGTTCCAATGAGCAGTTCTTC.

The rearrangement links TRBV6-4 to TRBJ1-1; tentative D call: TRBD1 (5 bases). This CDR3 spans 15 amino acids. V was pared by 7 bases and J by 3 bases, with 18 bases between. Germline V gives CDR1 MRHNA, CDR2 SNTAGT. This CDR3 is CASTPPPGMDTEAFF. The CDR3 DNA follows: TGTGCCAGCACCCCTCCACCAGGGATGGACACTGAAGCTTTCTTT.

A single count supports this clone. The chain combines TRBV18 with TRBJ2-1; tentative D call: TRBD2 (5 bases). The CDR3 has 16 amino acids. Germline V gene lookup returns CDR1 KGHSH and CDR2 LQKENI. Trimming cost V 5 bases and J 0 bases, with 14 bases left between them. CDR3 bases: TGTGCCAGCTCAGAGGGCAGACAAACCTCCTACAATGAGCAGTTCTTC. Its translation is CASSEGRQTSYNEQFF.

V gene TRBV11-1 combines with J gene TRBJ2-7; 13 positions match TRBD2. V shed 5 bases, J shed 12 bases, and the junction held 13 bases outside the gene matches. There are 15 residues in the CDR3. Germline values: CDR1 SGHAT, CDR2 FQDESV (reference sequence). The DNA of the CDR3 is TGTGCCAGCAGCCCCTCCGGGACTAGCGGGATTTATCCGTACTTC. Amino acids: CASSPSGTSGIYPYF.

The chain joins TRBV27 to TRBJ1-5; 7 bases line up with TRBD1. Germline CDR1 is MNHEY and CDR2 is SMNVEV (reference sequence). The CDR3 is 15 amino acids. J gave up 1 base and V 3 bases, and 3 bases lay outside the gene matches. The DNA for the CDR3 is TGTGCCAGCAGTTTTGGCAGGGGGAGCAATCAGCCCCAGCATTTT. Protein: CASSFGRGSNQPQHF.

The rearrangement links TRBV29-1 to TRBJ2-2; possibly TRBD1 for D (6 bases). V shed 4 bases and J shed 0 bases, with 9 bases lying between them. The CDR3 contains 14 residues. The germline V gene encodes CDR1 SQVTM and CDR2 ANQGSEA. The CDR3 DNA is TGCAGCGTTGCCGGGACAACGAACACCGGGGAGCTGTTTTTT. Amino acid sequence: CSVAGTTNTGELFF.

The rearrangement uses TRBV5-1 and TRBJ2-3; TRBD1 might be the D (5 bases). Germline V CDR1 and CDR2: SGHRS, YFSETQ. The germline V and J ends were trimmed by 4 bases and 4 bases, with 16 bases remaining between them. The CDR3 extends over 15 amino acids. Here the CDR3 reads CASSQGVGVPDTQYF. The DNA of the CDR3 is TGCGCCAGCAGCCAAGGGGTTGGCGTGCCAGATACGCAGTATTTT.

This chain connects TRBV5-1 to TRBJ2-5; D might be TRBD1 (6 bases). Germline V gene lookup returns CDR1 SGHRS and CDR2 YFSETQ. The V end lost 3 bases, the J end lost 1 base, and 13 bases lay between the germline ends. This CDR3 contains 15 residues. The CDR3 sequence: CASSSYRGGQETQYF. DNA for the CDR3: TGCGCCAGCAGCTCATATAGAGGGGGCCAAGAGACCCAGTACTTC.

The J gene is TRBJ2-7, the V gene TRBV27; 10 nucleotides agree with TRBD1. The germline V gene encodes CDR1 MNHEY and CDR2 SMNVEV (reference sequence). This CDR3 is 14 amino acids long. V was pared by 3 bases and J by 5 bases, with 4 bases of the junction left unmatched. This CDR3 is CASSLGTGEHEQYF. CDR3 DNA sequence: TGTGCCAGCAGTTTGGGGACAGGGGAGCACGAGCAGTACTTC.

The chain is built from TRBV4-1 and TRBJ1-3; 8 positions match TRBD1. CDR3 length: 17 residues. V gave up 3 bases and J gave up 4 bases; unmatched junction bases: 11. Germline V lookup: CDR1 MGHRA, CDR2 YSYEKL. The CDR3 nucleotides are TGCGCCAGCAGCCACCCCCAGGGGGCGAATTACGGAAACACCATATATTTT. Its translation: CASSHPQGANYGNTIYF.

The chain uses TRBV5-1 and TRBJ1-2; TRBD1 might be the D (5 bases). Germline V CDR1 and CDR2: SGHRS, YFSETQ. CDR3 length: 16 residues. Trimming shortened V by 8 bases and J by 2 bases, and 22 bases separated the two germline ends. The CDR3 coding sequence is TGCGCCAGTATGGAACCATCTTCGACAGCGAACTATGGCTACACCTTC. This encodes CASMEPSSTANYGYTF.

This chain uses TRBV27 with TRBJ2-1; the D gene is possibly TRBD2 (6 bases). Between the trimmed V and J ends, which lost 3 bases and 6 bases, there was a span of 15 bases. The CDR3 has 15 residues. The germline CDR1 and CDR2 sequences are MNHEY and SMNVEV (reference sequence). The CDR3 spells CASSLVLASLNEQFF. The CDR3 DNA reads TGTGCCAGCAGTTTGGTTCTAGCGAGCCTCAATGAGCAGTTCTTC.

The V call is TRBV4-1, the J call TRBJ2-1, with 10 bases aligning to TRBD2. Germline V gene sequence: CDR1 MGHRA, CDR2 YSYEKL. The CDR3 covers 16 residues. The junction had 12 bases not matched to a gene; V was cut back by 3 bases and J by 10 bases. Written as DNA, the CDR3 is TGCGCCAGCAGCCACACACGGGCTAGCGGGAGAGGGGAGCAGTTCTTC. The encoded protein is CASSHTRASGRGEQFF.

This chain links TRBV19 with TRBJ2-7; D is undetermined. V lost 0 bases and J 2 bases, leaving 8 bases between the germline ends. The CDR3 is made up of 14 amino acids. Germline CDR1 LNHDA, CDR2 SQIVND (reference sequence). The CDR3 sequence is CASSIDWATYEQYF. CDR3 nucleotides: TGTGCCAGTAGTATAGACTGGGCCACCTACGAGCAGTACTTC.

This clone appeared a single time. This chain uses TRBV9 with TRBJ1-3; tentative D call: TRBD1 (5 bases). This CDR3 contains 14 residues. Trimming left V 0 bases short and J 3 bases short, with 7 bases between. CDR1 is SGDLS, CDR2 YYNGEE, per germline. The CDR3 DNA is TGTGCCAGCAGCGTAGCAGGGCTTGGAAACACCATATATTTT. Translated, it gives CASSVAGLGNTIYF.

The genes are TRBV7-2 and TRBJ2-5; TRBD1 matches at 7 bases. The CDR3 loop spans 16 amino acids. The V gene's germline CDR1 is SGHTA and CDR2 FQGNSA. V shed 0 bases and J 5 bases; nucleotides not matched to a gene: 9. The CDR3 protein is CASSLALQGVVETQYF. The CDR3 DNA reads TGTGCCAGCAGCTTAGCGCTGCAGGGGGTTGTTGAGACCCAGTACTTC.

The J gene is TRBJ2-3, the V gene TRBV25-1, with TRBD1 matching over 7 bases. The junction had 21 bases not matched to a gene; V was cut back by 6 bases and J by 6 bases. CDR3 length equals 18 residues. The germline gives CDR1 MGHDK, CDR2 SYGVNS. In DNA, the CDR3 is TGTGCCAGCAGATCACAAAAACACCGGGACAGCCCTATCGATACGCAGTATTTT. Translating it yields CASRSQKHRDSPIDTQYF.

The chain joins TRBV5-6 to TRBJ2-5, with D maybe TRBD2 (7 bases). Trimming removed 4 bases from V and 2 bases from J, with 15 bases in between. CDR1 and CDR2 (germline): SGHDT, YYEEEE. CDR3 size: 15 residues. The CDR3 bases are TGTGCCAGCAGCCGGGGGGCCGGGGTGCAAGAGACCCAGTACTTC. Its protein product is CASSRGAGVQETQYF.

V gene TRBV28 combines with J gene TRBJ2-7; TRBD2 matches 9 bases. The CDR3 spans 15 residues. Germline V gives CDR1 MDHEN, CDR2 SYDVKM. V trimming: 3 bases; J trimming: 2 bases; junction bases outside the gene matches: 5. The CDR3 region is CASSFETSGTYEQYF. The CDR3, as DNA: TGTGCCAGCAGTTTCGAGACTAGCGGAACCTACGAGCAGTACTTC.